Listed below are T cell receptor beta chains from one sample, sequenced in a study of blood T cell repertoires in COVID-19. TCRdb's table, derived via immunoSEQ multiplex PCR, lists solely in-frame clones and lacks some. The table records about 36,000 clones, around 81% of them present only once. The sequenced sample was peripheral blood. The receptors were gathered from a man aged 45-65 years with active COVID-19. Both conserved end residues are part of each CDR3. The order of the fields is J gene, clone size, D gene, V gene, CDR3 DNA, CDR3 protein. A D gene is named only where the DNA matches it firmly. The size field is filled for only some rows; it gives once, few, many or a size class.

TRBJ2-7 medium-sized TRBD1 TRBV2 TGTGCCAGCAGCCCCGGACAGGGAAGGGGGACCTACGAGCAGTACTTC CASSPGQGRGTYEQYF
TRBJ2-7 NA TRBD2 TRBV27 TGTGCCAGCAGTTTGTCTTTCGGGGCGGGGGGCGAGCAGTACTTC CASSLSFGAGGEQYF
TRBJ2-7 NA NA TRBV6-2/TRBV6-3 TGTGCCAGCAGTCTCAGGGCGGCCGGCGTCCACGAGCAGTACTTC CASSLRAAGVHEQYF
TRBJ1-5 NA NA TRBV6-1 TGTGCCAGCAGTGCTGACAGGCTCCGGGGGGGCAATCAGCCCCAGCATTTT CASSADRLRGGNQPQHF
TRBJ2-2 few NA TRBV6-5 TGTGCCAGCAGGACTTTAAACACCGGGGAGCTGTTTTTT CASRTLNTGELFF
TRBJ2-3 NA NA TRBV29-1 TGCAGCGCCGGAGGGGGGGGCACAGATACGCAGTATTTT CSAGGGGTDTQYF
TRBJ1-2 NA NA TRBV3-1/TRBV3-2 TGTGCCAGCAGCCAAGATCTAGGCAGGGAAGATGGCTACACCTTC CASSQDLGREDGYTF
TRBJ1-4 NA TRBD1 TRBV5-1 TGCGCCAGCAGGCGGGACAGAGCAACTAATGAAAAACTGTTTTTT CASRRDRATNEKLFF
TRBJ2-7 NA NA TRBV27 TGTGCCAGCAGTTTCCTGGGCGGGGTCTACGAGCAGTACTTC CASSFLGGVYEQYF
TRBJ1-2 NA NA TRBV15 TGTGCCACCAGCCGGGAGGGAAACTATGGCTACACCTTC CATSREGNYGYTF
TRBJ2-2 NA TRBD1 TRBV7-9 TGTGCCAGCAGCAACACTCCGACAGGGAAAAACACCGGGGAGCTGTTTTTT CASSNTPTGKNTGELFF
TRBJ1-3 once NA TRBV10-2 TGCGCCAGCAGACGACAGGCCCACTCTGGAAACACCATATATTTT CASRRQAHSGNTIYF
TRBJ1-2 once NA TRBV5-1 TGCGCCAGCAGCGGCGACGGGAACTATGGCTACACCTTC CASSGDGNYGYTF
TRBJ2-7 NA NA TRBV4-3 TGCGCCAGCAGCCAAGATATGCGGCTCGAGCAGTACTTC CASSQDMRLEQYF
TRBJ1-1 NA NA TRBV5-6 TGTGCCAGCAGCTTGGCCGGGGTGGGCACTGAAGCTTTCTTT CASSLAGVGTEAFF
TRBJ1-1 few TRBD1 TRBV6-5 TGTGCCAGCAGCCCCTTACAGGGGCGGAACACTGAAGCTTTCTTT CASSPLQGRNTEAFF
TRBJ2-2 few NA TRBV24-1 TGTGCCACCAGTGATCCTTCGGTAGGAGATAACACCGGGGAGCTGTTTTTT CATSDPSVGDNTGELFF
TRBJ1-4 once NA TRBV21-1 TGTGCCAGCAGCAATCGAAACAGGGCAACGAATGAAAAACTGTTTTTT CASSNRNRATNEKLFF
TRBJ2-3 once NA TRBV7-2 TGTGCCAGCAGCTTAGCGGGGGGGGGCTTAGATACGCAGTATTTT CASSLAGGGLDTQYF
TRBJ1-1 few NA TRBV3-1/TRBV3-2 TGTGCCAGCAGCCCAACGCTAGCGTGGATGAACACTGAAGCTTTCTTT CASSPTLAWMNTEAFF
TRBJ2-2 few TRBD2 TRBV27 TGTGCCAGCAGTTTCTCCGGGGGTGGGACTAGTTATACCGGGGAGCTGTTTTTT CASSFSGGGTSYTGELFF
TRBJ2-7 NA NA TRBV5-1 TGCGCCAGCAGCTTGTACAGCTACGAGCAGTACTTC CASSLYSYEQYF
TRBJ2-5 NA NA TRBV27 TGTGCCAGCAGTTTATCCCTTCGAGAGACCCAGTACTTC CASSLSLRETQYF